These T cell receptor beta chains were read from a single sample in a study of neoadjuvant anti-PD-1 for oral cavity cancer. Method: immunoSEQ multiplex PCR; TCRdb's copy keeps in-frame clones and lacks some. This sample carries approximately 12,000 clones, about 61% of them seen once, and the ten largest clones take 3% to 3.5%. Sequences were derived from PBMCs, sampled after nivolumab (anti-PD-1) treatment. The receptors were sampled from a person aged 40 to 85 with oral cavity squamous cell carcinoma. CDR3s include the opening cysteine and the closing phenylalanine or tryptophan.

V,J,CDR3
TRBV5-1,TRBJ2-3,CASSLVGSSTDTQYF
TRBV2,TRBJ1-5,CASSEQGNQPQHF
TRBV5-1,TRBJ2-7,CASSLAGQAYEQYF
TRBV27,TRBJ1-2,CASSFSGQRPSYGYTF
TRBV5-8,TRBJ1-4,CASSWTDATNEKLFF
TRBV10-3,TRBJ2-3,CAISENPRETDTQYF
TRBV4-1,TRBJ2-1,CARLGSSYNEQFF
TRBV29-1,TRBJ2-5,CSVGTYGETQYF
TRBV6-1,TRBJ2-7,CASSEVGEGSYEQYF
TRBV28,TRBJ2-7,CASSLSRVIYEQYF
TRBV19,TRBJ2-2,CASTGGWGTGELFF
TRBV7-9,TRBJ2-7,CASSYTAYEQYF
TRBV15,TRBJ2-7,CATSRGPSQVGYEQYF
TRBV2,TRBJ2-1,CASSEAKGEGRNEQFF
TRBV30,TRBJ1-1,CAQDRGGVTEAFF
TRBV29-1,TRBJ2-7,CSVIIQFSYEQYF
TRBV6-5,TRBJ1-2,CASSYSGFNYGYTF
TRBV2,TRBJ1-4,CASSESQVTNEKLFF
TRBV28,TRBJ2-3,CASRAGGPIGTDTQYF
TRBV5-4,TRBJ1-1,CASSLEVNTEAFF
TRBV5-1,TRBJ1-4,CASRADRGLEKLFF
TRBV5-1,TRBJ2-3,CASSLAGKRGTDTQYF